This TCR beta chain was sequenced during a study of human T cells and chemical hapten exposure. Time point: healthy volunteer bleed at 2 weeks. Researchers extracted total RNA from unfractionated whole blood. This clonotype was counted ten times or more. Its antigen is not identified. Study-level findings and limits: TCRs above 1 in 1000 frequency stayed constant with DPC sensitization.

Germline V lookup: CDR1 SNHLY, CDR2 FYNNEI. The ends were cut back, 7 bases at V and 4 bases at J, with 17 bases in the middle. The CDR3 loop spans 15 amino acids. Under the authors' procedure: Just over 95,000 TCRs per sample was the median, with a range of 23,224 to 690,600. TCRdb reanalysed the RACE reads using MiXCR and keeps one entry per CDR3 protein. The V and J calls and clone size are TCRdb's, not the authors'. Found here are roughly 120,000 distinct CDR3 sequences, roughly 9.5% of them singletons; the top ten hold 1.5% to 2%. The chain uses TRBV2 and TRBJ1-5; D unclear. Sequenced material: whole blood. The TCR comes from a male donor in good health. Some clones in this sample may be carry-over from other donors' samples. Here the CDR3 reads CASNSGQAMNQPQHF. CDR3 nucleotide sequence: TGTGCCAGCAATTCTGGGCAGGCGATGAATCAGCCCCAGCATTTT.